The 21 T cell receptor beta chains reported below all come from one sample, sequenced in a study of blood T cell repertoires in COVID-19. Data came from immunoSEQ multiplex PCR; TCRdb stores just in-frame clones and leaves some out. Of about 170,000 clones in the sample, 80% to 90% were seen once. Specimen: peripheral blood. These receptors were taken from a woman older than 75 with acute or convalescent COVID-19.

The chain combines TRBV5-1 with TRBJ2-5; perhaps TRBD1 as D (6 bases). The CDR3 loop spans 15 amino acids. Trimming left V 2 bases short and J 2 bases short, with 13 bases between. CDR1 is SGHRS, CDR2 YFSETQ, per germline. CDR3 sequence: CASSFQGSGQETQYF. CDR3 nucleotide sequence: TGCGCCAGCAGCTTCCAGGGGAGTGGGCAAGAGACCCAGTACTTC.

The chain recombines TRBV19 with TRBJ1-2; D unresolved. V lost 3 bases and J lost 7, with 15 bases in between. Germline lookup yields CDR1 LNHDA and CDR2 SQIVND (reference sequence). The CDR3 has 14 residues. The CDR3, as DNA: TGTGCCAGTAGTATCCGGCTCGACTCGGGTGGCTACACCTTC. As protein: CASSIRLDSGGYTF.

The table lists this clone with a count of one. V and J are TRBV5-6 and TRBJ1-2; 8 bases align to TRBD1. Unmatched junction bases numbered 10, after V lost 4 bases and J lost 8 bases. This CDR3 has 14 residues. Germline V gene data show CDR1 as SGHDT and CDR2 as YYEEEE. CDR3 in amino acids: CASSGLQGGYGYTF. CDR3 DNA sequence: TGTGCCAGCAGCGGTTTACAGGGGGGATACGGCTACACCTTC.

The sample holds a few counts of this clone. The CDR3 loop is CASSESSGTGGKYF. The CDR3 nucleotides are TGCGCCAGCAGTGAGTCGAGCGGGACTGGGGGGAAGTATTTT. The chain has TRBV10-1 and TRBJ2-3; 7 bases agree with TRBD2. The CDR3 is 14 residues long. V lost 0 bases and J lost 13; bases outside the gene matches: 10. Germline assignment: CDR1 WNHNN and CDR2 SYGVQD (reference sequence).

The DNA of the CDR3 is TGTGCCAGCTCACCGACAGGGGACACTGAAGCTTTCTTT. Amino acids: CASSPTGDTEAFF. The rearrangement links TRBV18 to TRBJ1-1; 8 nucleotides agree with TRBD1. V shed 3 bases and J 3 bases; nucleotides not matched to a gene: 0. The CDR3 contains 13 residues. CDR1 KGHSH and CDR2 LQKENI come from the germline V gene. Supplemented by reference TRBV18 and TRBJ1-1, the full variable domain reads NAGVMQNPRHLVRRRGQEARLRCSPMKGHSHVYWYRQLPEEGLKFMVYLQKENIIDESGMPKERFSAEFPKEGPSILRIQQVVRGDSAAYFCASSPTGDTEAFFGQGTRLTVV.

V and J are TRBV5-1 and TRBJ2-3, with D possibly TRBD2 on 5 matching bases. CDR3 length: 13 amino acids. The germline gives CDR1 SGHRS, CDR2 YFSETQ. Trimming stripped 4 bases from V and 6 bases from J, with 12 bases between. CDR3: CASSSLASDTQYF. The CDR3 nucleotides are TGCGCCAGCAGCAGTCTAGCATCCGATACGCAGTATTTT.

J is TRBJ1-4 and V is TRBV28, with 8 positions matching TRBD1. This CDR3 contains 13 residues. Trimming cost V 10 bases and J 8 bases; bases outside gene matches: 9. CDR1 and CDR2 from the germline V gene are MDHEN and SYDVKM. The chain's CDR3 is CATRTGSDEKLFF. CDR3 bases: TGTGCCACCCGGACAGGGTCAGACGAAAAACTGTTTTTT.

A few counts support this clone. J is TRBJ1-1 and V is TRBV6-1; D unclear. Germline V lookup: CDR1 MNHNS, CDR2 SASEGT. The V end was cut by 0 bases, the J end by 4 bases, with 9 bases between. This CDR3 is built from 14 residues. The DNA of the CDR3 is TGTGCCAGCAGTGAAGCCGGGGTTGGCACTGAAGCTTTCTTT. Translation: CASSEAGVGTEAFF.

CDR3 DNA sequence: TGTGCCAGTAGTTCCAGGGTTGGCACTAATGAAAAACTGTTTTTT. Amino acids: CASSSRVGTNEKLFF. This chain uses TRBV19 with TRBJ1-4; a possible D gene is TRBD1 (5 bases). With 5 bases removed from V and 2 bases from J, the gap between germline ends came to 12 bases. The CDR3 is 15 amino acids. Looked up from germline, CDR1 is LNHDA and CDR2 is SQIVND (reference sequence).

The chain carries TRBV7-2 and TRBJ2-3; 7 positions match TRBD1. The germline V gene encodes CDR1 SGHTA and CDR2 FQGNSA. V was pared by 1 base and J by 3 bases, with 1 base of the junction left unmatched. The CDR3 loop spans 14 amino acids. The CDR3 coding sequence is TGTGCCAGCAGCTTAGAACAGGGGACAGATACGCAGTATTTT. It codes for CASSLEQGTDTQYF.

This clone showed up just a few times. One junction end does not reproduce the germline sequence, and a read error may be involved. The chain couples TRBV5-1 to TRBJ1-1, with TRBD1 matching 7 bases. CDR1 and CDR2 (germline): SGHRS, YFSETQ. CDR3 length: 15 residues. CDR3 bases: TGCGCCAGCAGCTTGGGGCCGACAGGGAACGCTGAAGCTTTCTTT. This gives the protein CASSLGPTGNAEAFF.

The J gene is TRBJ1-6, the V gene TRBV10-3; 9 nucleotides line up with TRBD1. This CDR3 has 19 amino acids. Losses at the gene ends were 1 base for V and 5 bases for J; bases not matched to a gene: 12. The germline CDR1 and CDR2 sequences are ENHRY and SYGVKD. The CDR3 protein is CAISEYGGTGRRNNSPLHF. The CDR3 region has the DNA TGTGCCATCAGTGAGTACGGCGGGACAGGGAGAAGGAATAATTCACCCCTCCACTTT.

The V and J genes are TRBV6-5 and TRBJ1-2; the D gene is possibly TRBD1 (6 bases). The CDR3 runs to 14 residues. Germline V gene data show CDR1 as MNHEY and CDR2 as SVGAGI. Trimming took off 6 bases at V and 2 bases at J, with 13 bases between the two ends. The CDR3: CASSPGASNYGYTF. The CDR3 DNA sequence: TGTGCCAGCAGCCCAGGGGCCAGCAACTATGGCTACACCTTC.

This rearrangement joins TRBV5-1 to TRBJ2-1; D gene ambiguous. This CDR3 has 13 residues. Trimming shortened V by 4 bases and J by 1 base, and 6 bases separated the two germline ends. The germline V gene encodes CDR1 SGHRS and CDR2 YFSETQ. This CDR3 is CASSEESYNEQFF. CDR3 nucleotides: TGCGCCAGCAGCGAGGAATCCTACAATGAGCAGTTCTTC. Full variable domain (missing parts from reference TRBV5-1 and TRBJ2-1): KAGVTQTPRYLIKTRGQQVTLSCSPISGHRSVSWYQQTPGQGLQFLFEYFSETQRNKGNFPGRFSGRQFSNSRSEMNVSTLELGDSALYLCASSEESYNEQFFGPGTRLTVL.

This chain uses TRBV5-1 with TRBJ2-1; D ambiguous. V was clipped by 2 bases and J by 0 bases, with 9 bases between them. There are 15 residues in the CDR3. CDR1 and CDR2 from the germline V gene are SGHRS and YFSETQ. The chain's CDR3 is CASSFAESSYNEQFF. As DNA, the CDR3 is TGCGCCAGCAGCTTTGCCGAGAGCTCCTACAATGAGCAGTTCTTC.

The chain carries TRBV30 and TRBJ2-2; TRBD2 matches at 11 bases. Looked up from germline, CDR1 is GTSNPN and CDR2 is SVGIG (reference sequence). Germline trimming cut 5 bases from V and 2 bases from J; bases unmatched to any gene: 4. CDR3 length equals 15 residues. In DNA, the CDR3 is TGTGCCTGGGATAGCGGGAGGGCTAACACCGGGGAGCTGTTTTTT. Protein sequence: CAWDSGRANTGELFF. Full variable domain (missing parts from reference TRBV30 and TRBJ2-2): SQTIHQWPATLVQPVGSPLSLECTVEGTSNPNLYWYRQAAGRGLQLLFYSVGIGQISSEVPQNLSASRPQDRQFILSSKKLLLSDSGFYLCAWDSGRANTGELFFGEGSRLTVL.

The chain uses TRBV30 and TRBJ2-7; a weak D match, TRBD1 (5 bases). The CDR3 extends over 13 amino acids. Trimming removed 8 bases at V and 3 bases at J, with 17 bases between. In germline, CDR1 is GTSNPN, CDR2 SVGIG (reference sequence). CDR3 coding DNA: TGTGCCGCCCCAGGGCAGTCTAGCTACGAGCAGTACTTC. Its protein is CAAPGQSSYEQYF.

The chain couples TRBV5-1 to TRBJ2-5; tentatively, D is TRBD2 (5 bases). The germline gives CDR1 SGHRS, CDR2 YFSETQ. The CDR3 consists of 14 residues. Trimming removed 4 bases from V and 2 bases from J, with 12 bases in between. Here the CDR3 reads CASSADSWQETQYF. DNA for the CDR3: TGCGCCAGCAGCGCGGACTCGTGGCAAGAGACCCAGTACTTC.

The sample holds a few counts of this clone. The chain uses TRBV6-5 and TRBJ2-7, with D tentatively TRBD1 (6 bases). CDR1 is MNHEY and CDR2 is SVGAGI in the germline V gene. The ends were cut back, 7 bases at V and 3 bases at J, with 19 bases in the middle. This CDR3 is 15 amino acids long. The CDR3 bases are TGTGCCAGCACATCTACAGGGCTCCCTAGCTACGAGCAGTACTTC. Its translation: CASTSTGLPSYEQYF.

V usage is TRBV27 and J usage is TRBJ2-2, with TRBD1 as a possible D gene (5 bases). Between the trimmed V and J ends, which lost 1 base and 3 bases, there was a span of 15 bases. The CDR3 contains 17 residues. The germline gives CDR1 MNHEY, CDR2 SMNVEV (reference sequence). The CDR3: CASSLLGGTGDTGELFF. The DNA of the CDR3 is TGTGCCAGCAGTTTATTGGGCGGAACAGGTGACACCGGGGAGCTGTTTTTT.

The rearrangement joins TRBV5-6 to TRBJ2-1, with 11 nucleotides matching TRBD2. The CDR3 contains 15 residues. V shed 4 bases and J 7 bases; nucleotides not matched to a gene: 7. Germline assignment: CDR1 SGHDT and CDR2 YYEEEE. The CDR3 coding sequence is TGTGCCAGCAGCAAACTAGCGGGAGTGAGGAATGAGCAGTTCTTC. As protein: CASSKLAGVRNEQFF.